These 4 T cell receptor beta chains were all obtained from the same sample, sequenced in a study of CD4 T cells in relation to SARS-CoV-2 and coronaviruses. Some clones are missing from TCRdb's copy, which holds only in-frame ones; the method was immunoSEQ multiplex PCR. Among tens of thousands of clones, roughly 87% were seen once, and the ten largest hold 1.4%. No antigen is known for these receptors. The sequenced material came from naive CD4+ T cells from PBMCs, cultured in vitro. Documented subset: naive CD4+ T cells isolated by negative enrichment. Receptor source: an adult with COVID-19.

In DNA form, the CDR3 reads TGTGCCAGCAGTGAACTTTTGGGGGCTGAAGCTTTCTTT. Translation gives CASSELLGAEAFF. The chain combines TRBV25-1 with TRBJ1-1; TRBD1 is a possible D gene (5 bases). Germline CDR1 MGHDK, CDR2 SYGVNS. This CDR3 contains 13 residues. V was cut by 2 bases and J by 6 bases, with 10 bases left in between.

The chain carries TRBV9 and TRBJ1-3; perhaps TRBD1 as D (5 bases). Germline loops: CDR1 SGDLS, CDR2 YYNGEE. The CDR3 is 16 amino acids. The V end was cut by 1 base, the J end by 2 bases, with 13 bases between. This CDR3 reads CASSVSSAGPGNTIYF. Written as DNA, the CDR3 is TGTGCCAGCAGCGTATCATCAGCGGGACCTGGAAACACCATATATTTT.

The rearrangement joins TRBV5-4 to TRBJ1-2; no firm D call. Germline-derived CDR1 and CDR2 are SGHNT and YYREEE (reference sequence). This CDR3 has 13 amino acids. Between the trimmed V and J ends, which lost 0 bases and 7 bases, there was a span of 10 bases. The DNA for the CDR3 is TGTGCCAGCAGCTTGGCCAACGGGCTTGGCTACACCTTC. Protein sequence: CASSLANGLGYTF.

The rearrangement links TRBV5-1 to TRBJ2-1; weak D call: TRBD2 (5 bases). Germline loops: CDR1 SGHRS, CDR2 YFSETQ. The V gene lost 4 bases and the J gene lost 8 bases, with 13 bases spanning the gap. This CDR3 has 13 residues. The CDR3 is CASSETSFDEQFF. The CDR3 coding sequence is TGCGCCAGCAGCGAAACTAGTTTCGATGAGCAGTTCTTC. Together with reference TRBV5-1 and TRBJ2-1, the CDR3 gives the full variable domain: KAGVTQTPRYLIKTRGQQVTLSCSPISGHRSVSWYQQTPGQGLQFLFEYFSETQRNKGNFPGRFSGRQFSNSRSEMNVSTLELGDSALYLCASSETSFDEQFFGPGTRLTVL.